Listed below are T cell receptor beta chains from one sample, sequenced in a study of blood T cell repertoires in COVID-19. Sequencing used immunoSEQ multiplex PCR; TCRdb keeps in-frame clones, though not all of them. The sample yields 350,000 to 450,000 clones, 65% to 90% seen once. Input material: peripheral blood. These receptor sequences come from an older woman with COVID-19, enrolled during active disease. CDR3s leave out the opening cysteine and the closing phenylalanine or tryptophan.

TRBJ1-2,TRBV13,ASSPRLKTGGYGYT
TRBJ2-7,TRBV6-5,ASTRDRELYEQY
TRBJ2-1,TRBV5-8,ASSLWVAGSSYNEQF
TRBJ1-2,TRBV5-1,ASSSGQGPSNYGYT
TRBJ2-2,TRBV11-3,ASSPTDTGELF
TRBJ1-1,TRBV19,ASSGQILNTEAF
TRBJ2-1,TRBV7-6,ASSLGRRGFNEQF
TRBJ2-1,TRBV29-1,SVAGGLEQF
TRBJ1-1,TRBV27,ASSLYFGTEAF
TRBJ1-4,TRBV4-1,ASSQDQGRTTNEKLF
TRBJ2-3,TRBV2,ASVRLSSSTDTQY
TRBJ2-2,TRBV7-6,ASSNRGQKNPGELF
TRBJ1-1,TRBV6-5,ASSIGLDTEAF
TRBJ2-2,TRBV30,AWSVGGTAPGELF
TRBJ1-4,TRBV9,ASSVQGAPYNEKLF
TRBJ2-7,TRBV5-4,ASSPGPGGTSGVGEQY
TRBJ1-5,TRBV3-1/TRBV3-2,ASSQAGNQPQH
TRBJ1-1,TRBV25-1,ASSILNGRQGTTEAF
TRBJ1-5,TRBV19,ASSSPPWTGDHQPQH
TRBJ1-2,TRBV5-1,ASSPQGERGYT
TRBJ2-5,TRBV5-1,ASSPGVGYQETQY
TRBJ2-5,TRBV5-4,ASSLSGGAPRETQY
TRBJ2-6,TRBV4-2,ASSQALSSGANVLT
TRBJ1-2,TRBV6-5,ASSYLLGTGNYGYT
TRBJ2-2,TRBV30,AWSAPGANTGELF
TRBJ2-2,TRBV11-3,ASSISGGSTGELF
TRBJ2-3,TRBV7-3,ASSRTSGAMTQY
TRBJ2-3,TRBV7-9,ASSRAGTSATDTQY
TRBJ1-2,TRBV6-5,ASRKQGANYGYT
TRBJ2-1,TRBV29-1,SVDRAHNEQF
TRBJ2-7,TRBV19,ASRPAGITYEQY
TRBJ1-6,TRBV5-1,ASSPDRAGALH
TRBJ2-2,TRBV9,ASSGGLAGPSNTGELF
TRBJ2-7,TRBV13,ASSFGIHYEQY
TRBJ1-4,TRBV9,ASSVTTGGSEKLF
TRBJ2-7,TRBV3-1/TRBV3-2,ASSWTGEVQY
TRBJ1-5,TRBV6-5,ASKTGDHSNQPQH
TRBJ1-1,TRBV5-1,ASRGWFRENTEAF
TRBJ2-6,TRBV9,ASSTTRISGANVLT
TRBJ2-7,TRBV19,ASSSDRALTYEQY
TRBJ2-1,TRBV7-8,ASSLQGTAYNEQF
TRBJ1-4,TRBV5-6,ASSLSRGYEKLF
TRBJ2-7,TRBV7-9,ASSFTGEEQY
TRBJ2-3,TRBV18,ASSPPGTDTQY
TRBJ1-4,TRBV30,AWSAAAGGEKLF
TRBJ1-3,TRBV30,AWIPLLSGNTIY
TRBJ1-2,TRBV14,ASSTRQSYGYT
TRBJ2-5,TRBV7-2,ASSLGRQGETQY
TRBJ1-3,TRBV18,ASSLGLSGNTIY
TRBJ1-1,TRBV18,ASSPQDTNTEAF
TRBJ1-3,TRBV15,ATSRDAGAGNTIY
TRBJ1-4,TRBV11-2,ASSPRLYGPNGKLF
TRBJ1-6,TRBV5-1,ASSETGGLYNSPLH
TRBJ2-6,TRBV3-1/TRBV3-2,ASSQLSGRISSGANVLT
TRBJ2-1,TRBV4-2,ASSQGGGLQF
TRBJ2-1,TRBV5-4,ASSLQRGSYNEQF
TRBJ2-1,TRBV30,AWNPGGSSYNEQF
TRBJ1-2,TRBV11-1,ASSLWQGNYGYT
TRBJ1-2,TRBV7-9,ASSLLVDSGYT
TRBJ2-5,TRBV2,ASSDGLAGLETQY